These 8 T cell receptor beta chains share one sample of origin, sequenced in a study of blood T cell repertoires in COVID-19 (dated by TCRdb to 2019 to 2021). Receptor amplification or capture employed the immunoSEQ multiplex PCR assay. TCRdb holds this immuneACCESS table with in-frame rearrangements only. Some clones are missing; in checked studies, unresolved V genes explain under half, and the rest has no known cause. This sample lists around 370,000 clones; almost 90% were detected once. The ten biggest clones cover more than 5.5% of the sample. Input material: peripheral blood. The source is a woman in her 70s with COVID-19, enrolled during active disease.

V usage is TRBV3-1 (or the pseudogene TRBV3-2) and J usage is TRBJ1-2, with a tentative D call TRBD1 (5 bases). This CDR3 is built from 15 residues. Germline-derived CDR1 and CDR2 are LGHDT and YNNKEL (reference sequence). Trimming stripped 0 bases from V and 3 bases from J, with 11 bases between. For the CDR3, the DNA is TGTGCCAGCAGCCAAGAAGGTGGCAGGGACTATGGCTACACCTTC. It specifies CASSQEGGRDYGYTF.

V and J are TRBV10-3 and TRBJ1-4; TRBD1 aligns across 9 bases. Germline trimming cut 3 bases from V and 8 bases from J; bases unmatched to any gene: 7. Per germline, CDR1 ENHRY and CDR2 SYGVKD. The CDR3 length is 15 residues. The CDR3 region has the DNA TGTGCCATCAGTGATCCGGACAGGGGACGGGAAAAACTGTTTTTT. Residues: CAISDPDRGREKLFF.

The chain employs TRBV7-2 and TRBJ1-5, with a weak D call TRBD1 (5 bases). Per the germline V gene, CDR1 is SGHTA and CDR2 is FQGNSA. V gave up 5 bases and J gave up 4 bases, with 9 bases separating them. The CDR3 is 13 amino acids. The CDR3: CASSPQGNQPQHF. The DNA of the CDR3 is TGTGCCAGCAGCCCGCAGGGTAATCAGCCCCAGCATTTT.

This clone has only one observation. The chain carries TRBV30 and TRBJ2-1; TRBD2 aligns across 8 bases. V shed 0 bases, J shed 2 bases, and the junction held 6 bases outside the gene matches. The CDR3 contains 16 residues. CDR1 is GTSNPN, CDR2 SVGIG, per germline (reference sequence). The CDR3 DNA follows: TGTGCCTGGAGTGTCGCGACGGGACTAGCCTACAATGAGCAGTTCTTC. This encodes CAWSVATGLAYNEQFF.

The CDR3 spells CASRAGPTYGRGYTF. In DNA, the CDR3 is TGTGCCAGCAGGGCAGGGCCAACCTATGGAAGAGGCTACACCTTC. The chain couples TRBV28 to TRBJ1-2; tentatively, D is TRBD1 (5 bases). V lost 6 bases and J lost 8, with 22 bases in between. The germline gives CDR1 MDHEN, CDR2 SYDVKM. This CDR3 region has 15 residues.

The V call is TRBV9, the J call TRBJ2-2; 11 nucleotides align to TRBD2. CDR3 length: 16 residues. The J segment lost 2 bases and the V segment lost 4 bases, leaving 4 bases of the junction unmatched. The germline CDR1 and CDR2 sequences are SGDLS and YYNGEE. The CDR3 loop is CASSFSGGGNTGELFF. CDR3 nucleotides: TGTGCCAGCAGCTTTAGCGGGGGGGGAAACACCGGGGAGCTGTTTTTT.

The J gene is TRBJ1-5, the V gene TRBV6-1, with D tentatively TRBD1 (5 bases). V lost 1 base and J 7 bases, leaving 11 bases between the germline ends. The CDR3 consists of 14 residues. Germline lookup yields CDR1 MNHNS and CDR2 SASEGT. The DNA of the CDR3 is TGTGCCAGCAGTGAAGGGGGCGGGATACAGCCCCAGCATTTT. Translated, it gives CASSEGGGIQPQHF.

The DNA for the CDR3 is TGTGCCAGCAGCTGGACCTCAGGGGGCGACACTGAAGCTTTCTTT. Translated, it gives CASSWTSGGDTEAFF. The rearrangement joins TRBV5-5 to TRBJ1-1; 8 bases are shared with TRBD1. The CDR3 totals 15 residues. V was clipped by 3 bases and J by 3 bases; unmatched bases: 7. The germline CDR1 and CDR2 sequences are SGHKS and YYEKEE (reference sequence).